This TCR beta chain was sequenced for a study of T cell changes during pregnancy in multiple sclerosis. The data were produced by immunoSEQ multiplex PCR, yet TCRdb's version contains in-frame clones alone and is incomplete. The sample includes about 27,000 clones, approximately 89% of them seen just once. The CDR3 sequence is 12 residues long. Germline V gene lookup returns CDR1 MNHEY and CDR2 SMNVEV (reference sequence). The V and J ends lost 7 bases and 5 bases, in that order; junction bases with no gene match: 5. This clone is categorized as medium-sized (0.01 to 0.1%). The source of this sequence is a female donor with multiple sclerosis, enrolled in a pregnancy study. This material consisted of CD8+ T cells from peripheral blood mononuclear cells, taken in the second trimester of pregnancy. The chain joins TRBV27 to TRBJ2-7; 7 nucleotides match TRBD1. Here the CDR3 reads CASTTTGDEQYF. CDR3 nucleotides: TGTGCCAGCACTACCACAGGGGACGAGCAGTACTTC.